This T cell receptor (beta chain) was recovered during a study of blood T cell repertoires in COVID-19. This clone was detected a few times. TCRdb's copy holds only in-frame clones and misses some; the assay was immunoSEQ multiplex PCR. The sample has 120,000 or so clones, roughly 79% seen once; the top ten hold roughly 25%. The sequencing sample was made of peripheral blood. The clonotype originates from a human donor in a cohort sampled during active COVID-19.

The CDR3 bases are TGTGCCAGCAGCCAAGGACAGGGGAACACTGAAGCTTTCTTT. Translation gives CASSQGQGNTEAFF. The rearrangement uses TRBV3-1 (or the pseudogene TRBV3-2) and TRBJ1-1; 7 bases agree with TRBD1. CDR3 length equals 14 residues. Trimming at V came to 1 base and at J to 1 base, leaving 0 bases not matched to a gene. Per germline, CDR1 LGHDT and CDR2 YNNKEL (reference sequence).